Each of the 9 T cell receptor beta chains below was sequenced from the same sample in a study of blood T cell repertoires in COVID-19. Profiled with immunoSEQ multiplex PCR; TCRdb holds only in-frame clones, not every one. This sample yields 400,000 to 500,000 clones, of which approximately 91% are seen a single time; approximately 1.5% belongs to the top ten. Sequences were obtained from PBMCs or T cells enriched from blood (not recorded which). The receptors were gathered from a young woman who had been exposed to COVID-19.

The chain recombines TRBV19 with TRBJ2-2; D possibly corresponds to TRBD2 (7 bases). Germline values: CDR1 LNHDA, CDR2 SQIVND (reference sequence). The CDR3 totals 17 residues. The germline V and J ends were trimmed by 3 bases and 5 bases, with 19 bases remaining between them. CDR3 amino acids: CASSMGLRGALTGELFF. In DNA form, the CDR3 reads TGTGCCAGTAGTATGGGACTCCGGGGGGCGCTTACCGGGGAGCTGTTTTTT.

The chain is built from TRBV6-2 or TRBV6-3 and TRBJ2-2; a weak D match, TRBD2 (5 bases). This CDR3 has 15 amino acids. Germline assignment: CDR1 MNHEY and CDR2 SVGEGT. Trimming left V 6 bases short and J 0 bases short, with 11 bases between. CDR3 nucleotide sequence: TGTGCCAGCAGCCCTACTAGGGCGAACACCGGGGAGCTGTTTTTT. This sequence encodes CASSPTRANTGELFF.

The gene calls are TRBV5-3 and TRBJ2-5, with 7 bases fitting TRBD2. TRBV5-3 is given ORF status, its function remaining uncertain. V gave up 4 bases and J gave up 3 bases; unmatched junction bases: 30. This CDR3 spans 22 amino acids. CDR3 protein: CARSHTPKLNLPPWGGEETQYF. The DNA of the CDR3 is TGTGCCAGAAGCCATACACCTAAACTGAACTTGCCACCATGGGGGGGAGAAGAGACCCAGTACTTC.

V gene TRBV3-1 (or the pseudogene TRBV3-2) combines with J gene TRBJ1-1; 11 bases are shared with TRBD1. Germline V CDR1 and CDR2: LGHDT, YNNKEL (reference sequence). V trimming: 10 bases; J trimming: 5 bases; junction bases outside the gene matches: 6. CDR3 length: 13 amino acids. The CDR3 sequence is CATADRGHTEAFF. The CDR3 nucleotides read TGTGCCACGGCGGACAGGGGGCATACTGAAGCTTTCTTT.

This clone was seen a single time. The rearrangement links TRBV6-5 to TRBJ1-4; TRBD1 matches at 9 bases. CDR3 length: 16 residues. From germline, CDR1 is MNHEY and CDR2 SVGAGI. V shed 4 bases and J 5 bases; nucleotides not matched to a gene: 8. The CDR3 DNA follows: TGTGCCAGCAGTTCTCCACAGGGGGCGAAGAATGAAAAACTGTTTTTT. Its protein is CASSSPQGAKNEKLFF.

The genes are TRBV5-6 and TRBJ1-4, with TRBD1 matching 9 bases. Germline values: CDR1 SGHDT, CDR2 YYEEEE. The CDR3 totals 15 residues. With V trimmed by 0 bases and J by 7 bases, 4 bases remained unmatched. CDR3 bases: TGTGCCAGCAGCTTGGCCCGGGACAGGGTTGAAAAACTGTTTTTT. It encodes CASSLARDRVEKLFF. The full variable domain, completed using reference TRBV5-6 and TRBJ1-4, is DAGVTQSPTHLIKTRGQQVTLRCSPKSGHDTVSWYQQALGQGPQFIFQYYEEEERQRGNFPDRFSGHQFPNYSSELNVNALLLGDSALYLCASSLARDRVEKLFFGSGTQLSVL.

The chain carries TRBV15 and TRBJ1-2; the D is unclear. The CDR3 has 18 amino acids. The germline V gene encodes CDR1 LNHNV and CDR2 YYDKDF (reference sequence). The ends were cut back, 3 bases at V and 4 bases at J, with 24 bases in the middle. This CDR3 is CATSSPTPSIFTLYGYTF. DNA for the CDR3: TGTGCCACCAGCAGCCCGACACCCTCCATCTTTACTCTCTATGGCTACACCTTC. Variable domain in full (rest from reference TRBV15 and TRBJ1-2): DAMVIQNPRYQVTQFGKPVTLSCSQTLNHNVMYWYQQKSSQAPKLLFHYYDKDFNNEADTPDNFQSRRPNTSFCFLDIRSPGLGDTAMYLCATSSPTPSIFTLYGYTFGSGTRLTVV.

The V gene is TRBV19, the J gene TRBJ2-1, with D unresolved. This CDR3 comprises 12 residues. V was clipped by 3 bases and J by 8 bases, with 8 bases between them. CDR1 is LNHDA and CDR2 is SQIVND in the germline V gene (reference sequence). The CDR3 sequence is CASSMVPDEQFF. CDR3 DNA: TGTGCCAGTAGTATGGTCCCGGATGAGCAGTTCTTC. The variable domain in full, with the rest retrieved from reference TRBV19 and TRBJ2-1, is DGGITQSPKYLFRKEGQNVTLSCEQNLNHDAMYWYRQDPGQGLRLIYYSQIVNDFQKGDIAEGYSVSREKKESFPLTVTSAQKNPTAFYLCASSMVPDEQFFGPGTRLTVL.

V gene TRBV19 combines with J gene TRBJ1-2, with D possibly matching TRBD1 (6 bases). The CDR3 spans 14 residues. The ends were cut back, 5 bases at V and 7 bases at J, with 17 bases in the middle. Germline-derived CDR1 and CDR2 are LNHDA and SQIVND (reference sequence). DNA for the CDR3: TGTGCCAGTAGTCTTAAACAGGGAAATCTTGGCTACACCTTC. It codes for CASSLKQGNLGYTF.